This T cell receptor (beta chain) was recorded in a study of metastatic and nonmetastatic thyroid tumors. Turning to the study itself: The authors compared repertoires across blood and tumor or nodule tissue from malignant and benign thyroid patients. Whole-study findings and limits: As reported, TCR beta diversity in blood and tumor was significantly higher in malignant thyroid tumors than in benign nodules.

CDR3 size: 13 residues. V was cut by 2 bases and J by 14 bases, with 18 bases left in between. Not a single patient had been given any form of treatment at any point before undergoing thyroid surgery. The table lists this clone with many counts. Its antigen is unknown. Other nucleotide sequences in the sample specify the same CDR3. In the authors' methods: CDR3 was compared across clinicopathological groups, and the resulting differences were used to build a distant-metastasis classifier for papillary thyroid cancer. TCRdb used MiXCR to call clones anew from the PCR reads. The V and J calls reflect TCRdb's pipeline rather than the authors' work. The profile shows about 20,000 clones, less than 15% of them singletons.

The chain employs TRBV12-3 or TRBV12-4 and TRBJ1-1; D may be TRBD1 (5 bases). The specimen was blood. The clonotype comes from a male donor with papillary thyroid cancer or a benign thyroid nodule (not recorded which). Some clones in this sample may be carry-over from other donors' samples. The DNA for the CDR3 is TGTGCCAGCAGTTTACCGGGACGACCCGTGGCCTTCTTT. Translating it yields CASSLPGRPVAFF.